This T cell receptor (beta chain) was documented in a study of Ad26.COV2.S vaccination and SARS-CoV-2 variants. The treatment here: roughly 18 received Ad26.COV2.S at low or high dose, single or two shots; roughly five received placebo; per-sample allocation not given. On day 63 after the first injection, vaccine and placebo recipients gave samples. The data were produced by immunoSEQ multiplex PCR, yet TCRdb's version contains in-frame clones alone and is incomplete. The profile shows roughly 400,000 clones, approximately 89% of them singletons. The CDR3 has 15 residues. Germline V gene sequence: CDR1 MNHEY, CDR2 SVGEGT. J gave up 7 bases and V 4 bases, and 9 bases lay outside the gene matches.

This specimen was peripheral blood, taken in a trial of Ad26.COV2.S vaccine versus placebo. This sequence originates from a person aged 18 to 65 who received the Ad26.COV2.S COVID-19 vaccine or a placebo. The chain has TRBV6-2 or TRBV6-3 and TRBJ2-1; 8 bases are shared with TRBD2. The DNA of the CDR3 is TGTGCCAGCAGTTGGGCGGGAGGCCCAGGGAATGAGCAGTTCTTC. Translating it yields CASSWAGGPGNEQFF.